A selection of T cell receptor beta chains follows, all from one sample in a study of blood T cell repertoires in COVID-19. Method: immunoSEQ multiplex PCR; TCRdb's copy keeps in-frame clones and lacks some. This table holds nearly 80,000 clones, 82% found once. The sequenced sample was peripheral blood. The receptors stem from a woman aged 70-85 years with acute or convalescent COVID-19. The CDR3 runs from the conserved cysteine through the conserved F or W. D genes are given only for firm matches. Expanded clones get a size class; other rows say once, few or many, or leave the size out.

>TRBJ1-1|TRBD1|TRBV28|.
TGTGCCAGCAGAATACAGGGGACGCCGAACACTGAAGCTTTCTTT
CASRIQGTPNTEAFF
>TRBJ1-4|TRBD1|TRBV15|once
TGTGCCACCAGCAGGGGGACAGGGGTCTTTAATGAAAAACTGTTTTTT
CATSRGTGVFNEKLFF
>TRBJ1-5|TRBD1|TRBV2|.
TGTGCCAGCAGTGGGGACAGTTATAGCAATCAGCCCCAGCATTTT
CASSGDSYSNQPQHF
>TRBJ1-2|.|TRBV29-1|.
TGCAGCGCCCGGACGGAAGCGGGTAAAGGCTACACCTTC
CSARTEAGKGYTF
>TRBJ2-5|.|TRBV6-1|.
TGTGCCAGCAGTGAAGTAAGGGGAGAGACCCAGTACTTC
CASSEVRGETQYF
>TRBJ1-1|.|TRBV5-1|.
TGCGCCAGCAGCTCCCGACAGCAGAACACTGAAGCTTTCTTT
CASSSRQQNTEAFF
>TRBJ2-2|TRBD1|TRBV7-9|.
TGTGCCAGCAGCTTACGCCCGGGACAGGGATTTACCGGGGAGCTGTTTTTT
CASSLRPGQGFTGELFF
>TRBJ1-4|.|TRBV2|once
TGTGCCAGCACCATCGGACAAGCGCGGGAAAAACTGTTTTTT
CASTIGQAREKLFF
>TRBJ2-6|.|TRBV5-1|.
TGCGCCAGCAGCTTACAGGGCCCAGGGGCTGGGGCCAACGTCCTGACTTTC
CASSLQGPGAGANVLTF
>TRBJ1-4|.|TRBV7-9|.
TGTGCCAGCAGCCCCATCAGGCGAACTAATGAAAAACTGTTTTTT
CASSPIRRTNEKLFF
>TRBJ2-3|TRBD1|TRBV5-6|.
TGTGCCAGCAGCCTAGACAGGGGGTTCACAGATACGCAGTATTTT
CASSLDRGFTDTQYF